The following is a TCR beta chain sequence with its context. The record originates from a study of T cell responses to AZD1222 COVID-19 vaccine. Study as a whole: Both about-4-week and about-12-week second-dose recipients were combined.

TCRdb's table, derived via immunoSEQ multiplex PCR, lists solely in-frame clones and lacks some. The data hold about 110,000 clones, with 70% to 90% observed a single time. CDR1 and CDR2 from the germline V gene are MNHEY and SVGAGI. V shed 3 bases and J shed 7 bases, with 15 bases lying between them. CDR3 length equals 14 residues. The gene calls are TRBV6-5 and TRBJ1-1, with D hard to call. This TCR derives from an adult in good health. The sample in question was peripheral blood, obtained on day 0 of AZD1222 vaccination. CDR3 DNA sequence: TGTGCCAGCAGTTATGTAGGGCAGAGTGATGAAGCTTTCTTT. Translating it yields CASSYVGQSDEAFF.